These 7 T cell receptor beta chains share one sample of origin, sequenced in a study of blood T cell repertoires in COVID-19. Sequenced by immunoSEQ multiplex PCR; TCRdb stores in-frame clones only, minus some. Of 200,000 or so clones in the sample, roughly 83% were seen once. The sample consisted of PBMCs or T cells enriched from blood (not recorded which). The source is a woman aged 40 to 49 with acute COVID-19.

The genes are TRBV18 and TRBJ2-3; perhaps TRBD2 as D (6 bases). V lost 6 bases, J lost 3 bases, and 13 bases lay in between. CDR3 size: 14 residues. From germline, CDR1 is KGHSH and CDR2 LQKENI. The CDR3 region is CASSPTAGTDTQYF. In DNA form, the CDR3 reads TGTGCCAGCTCGCCGACTGCGGGGACAGATACGCAGTATTTT.

This clone was seen repeatedly, ten times or more. V gene TRBV4-1 combines with J gene TRBJ2-7, with 11 bases aligning to TRBD2. Unmatched junction bases numbered 6, after V lost 2 bases and J lost 6 bases. The CDR3 contains 15 residues. CDR1 and CDR2 (germline): MGHRA, YSYEKL. The CDR3 bases are TGCGCCAGCAGCCAAATGGGGCTAGCGGGAGGCGAGCAGTACTTC. This translates into CASSQMGLAGGEQYF.

The genes are TRBV27 and TRBJ1-2; no firm D call. This CDR3 is 14 amino acids long. Germline V CDR1 and CDR2: MNHEY, SMNVEV (reference sequence). Trimming pared 8 bases from V and 2 bases from J, leaving 15 bases between. CDR3 bases: TGTGCCAGCTCATCGGGTCTCAGCAACTATGGCTACACCTTC. Encoded protein: CASSSGLSNYGYTF.

The V and J genes are TRBV7-2 and TRBJ2-4; 7 positions match TRBD1. With V trimmed by 3 bases and J by 5 bases, 4 bases remained unmatched. Germline V gives CDR1 SGHTA, CDR2 FQGNSA. This CDR3 is built from 14 residues. The CDR3 sequence is CASSLTGIQNIQYF. CDR3 coding DNA: TGTGCCAGCAGCTTGACAGGGATTCAAAACATTCAGTACTTC.

This clone was picked up one time. The DNA of the CDR3 is TGTGCCAGCAGTACCCGGACTAGCGGGAGCTACGAGCAGTACTTC. It specifies CASSTRTSGSYEQYF. The V gene is TRBV28, the J gene TRBJ2-7; 13 bases are shared with TRBD2. Germline trimming cut 5 bases from V and 3 bases from J; bases unmatched to any gene: 4. The CDR3 is made up of 15 amino acids. Germline values: CDR1 MDHEN, CDR2 SYDVKM.

This clone has only a few counts. This chain links TRBV7-2 with TRBJ1-5, with D possibly matching TRBD1 (5 bases). This CDR3 is built from 15 residues. V was clipped by 0 bases and J by 5 bases, with 11 bases between them. The germline V gene has CDR1 SGHTA and CDR2 FQGNSA. The CDR3 loop is CASSLAAGPYQPQHF. As DNA, the CDR3 is TGTGCCAGCAGCTTAGCGGCAGGGCCCTATCAGCCCCAGCATTTT.

This clone was counted a single time. The V and J genes are TRBV2 and TRBJ1-1; D is ambiguous. CDR1 and CDR2 from the germline V gene are SNHLY and FYNNEI. The CDR3 has 14 residues. Trimming cost V 1 base and J 0 bases, with 6 bases left between them. CDR3 nucleotides: TGTGCCAGCAGTGAAGACTTCATGAACACTGAAGCTTTCTTT. It yields the protein CASSEDFMNTEAFF.